Listed here is a single TCR beta chain. In the study's own analysis: By means of reference gene primer amplification, nucleated cell counts were estimated. Clones were sequenced by immunoSEQ multiplex PCR, and TCRdb holds only the in-frame ones, with some missing. From that table come the V and J calls and clone size; the DNA was used to work out D and trimming. The sample consists of more than 85,000 clones, roughly 81% of them appearing once. These data are taken from a study of blood T cell repertoires in COVID-19. Study as a whole: Collection of acute and convalescent COVID-19 samples took place in the United States, Italy and Spain. The cDNA or gDNA used as material had been derived from T cells, B-cell-depleted T cells, or PBMCs.

The specimen sequenced was peripheral blood. This receptor was identified in a man between 35 and 55 years old with active or convalescent COVID-19.

The CDR3 DNA sequence: TGTGCTAGTGGTGCCGGGACAGGGCACACAGATACGCAGTATTTT. The encoded protein is CASGAGTGHTDTQYF. The rearrangement joins TRBV12-5 to TRBJ2-3; TRBD1 agrees at 9 bases. Trimming cost V 5 bases and J 2 bases; bases outside gene matches: 5. The CDR3 sequence is 15 residues long. Germline-derived CDR1 and CDR2 are LGHNT and FRNRAP. The whole variable domain, remainder taken from reference TRBV12-5 and TRBJ2-3, is DARVTQTPRHKVTEMGQEVTMRCQPILGHNTVFWYRQTMMQGLELLAYFRNRAPLDDSGMPKDRFSAEMPDATLATLKIQPSEPRDSAVYFCASGAGTGHTDTQYFGPGTRLTVL.